This entry concerns a single TCR beta chain. TCRdb's copy holds only in-frame clones and misses some; the assay was immunoSEQ multiplex PCR. This repertoire shows 70,000 to 75,000 clones, roughly 80% found once; its top ten account for around 4.8%. The data belong to a study of blood T cell repertoires in COVID-19. The receptor comes from a woman aged 80 or over with active or convalescent COVID-19. Sequencing used peripheral blood.

CDR3 sequence: CAVKRSGGTDTQYF. In nucleotides, the CDR3 is TGTGCCGTCAAACGGTCGGGGGGGACAGATACGCAGTATTTT. This sequence joins TRBV10-3 and TRBJ2-3, with 8 bases that match TRBD2. The CDR3 runs 14 residues. Trimming took 11 bases from V and 3 from J; bases not matched to a gene: 10. From germline, CDR1 is ENHRY and CDR2 SYGVKD.